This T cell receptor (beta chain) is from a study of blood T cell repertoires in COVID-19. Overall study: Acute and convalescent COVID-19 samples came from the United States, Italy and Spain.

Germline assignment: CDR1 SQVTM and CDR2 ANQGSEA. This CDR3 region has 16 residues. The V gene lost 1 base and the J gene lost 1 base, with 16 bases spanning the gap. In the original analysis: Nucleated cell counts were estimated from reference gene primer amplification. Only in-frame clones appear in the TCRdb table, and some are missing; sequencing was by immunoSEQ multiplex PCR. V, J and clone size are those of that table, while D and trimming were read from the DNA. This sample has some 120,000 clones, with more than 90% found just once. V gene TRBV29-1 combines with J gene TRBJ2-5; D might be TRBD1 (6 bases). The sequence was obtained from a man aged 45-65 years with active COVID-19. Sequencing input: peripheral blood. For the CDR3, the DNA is TGCAGCGTTGAAGGGGTAGGGGGTCGCGGCCAAGAGACCCAGTACTTC. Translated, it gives CSVEGVGGRGQETQYF.